This T cell receptor beta chain was recorded in a study of cytomegalovirus exposure and HLA in healthy donors. General study points: Cytomegalovirus association was assigned to over 150 TCR beta chains. That first-cohort TCR clusters tended to co-occur in the roughly 110 validation repertoires was found in a later analysis.

Points on this clone: Its target is not known.

Donors came from a validation cohort of approximately 110 subjects, distinct from the first 666-subject cohort. This CDR3 contains 15 residues. With 0 bases removed from V and 10 bases from J, the gap between germline ends came to 17 bases. The germline gives CDR1 SGHDT, CDR2 YYEEEE. The repertoire was sequenced with immunoSEQ multiplex PCR; TCRdb's copy has only in-frame clones and lacks some. The sample lists 250,000 to 300,000 clones; approximately 86% were seen once. The J gene is TRBJ2-1, the V gene TRBV5-6; D gene unclear. This sequence was found in a woman aged 18-29 years in good health and CMV-seronegative. Sequencing input: PBMCs. The CDR3: CASSLALSIDGEQFF. The DNA of the CDR3 is TGTGCCAGCAGCTTGGCCCTTTCCATTGACGGGGAGCAGTTCTTC.